This TCR beta chain comes out of a study of T cells in Graves' hyperthyroidism and ophthalmopathy. This clonotype has a handful of counts. Using RNA transcripts as the source, TCR beta CDR3 regions were amplified. RT-PCR in the first round (using the HTBI primer set) targeted the TCR CDR3. One entry per CDR3 protein, called by TCRdb with MiXCR from the multiplex PCR reads. The sample holds about 560,000 distinct CDR3 sequences; 15% to 20% are singletons and the top ten take about 17%. CDR3 length: 15 amino acids. CDR1 DFQATT and CDR2 SNEGSKA come from the germline V gene (reference sequence). V lost 3 bases and J lost 0; bases outside the gene matches: 2.

The sample comprised blood. The chain has TRBV20-1 and TRBJ2-2; 9 bases map to TRBD2. This receptor was taken from a woman aged 18-29 years with Graves' hyperthyroidism. CDR3 sequence: CSARSSGANTGELFF. CDR3 coding DNA: TGCAGTGCTAGGTCTAGCGGGGCGAACACCGGGGAGCTGTTTTTT.